This T cell receptor beta chain was observed in a study of blood T cell repertoires in COVID-19. Study-wide background: Material from acute and convalescent COVID-19 was sourced from the United States, Italy and Spain.

This table comes from immunoSEQ multiplex PCR, and its TCRdb copy is limited to in-frame clones, with some not included. The sample has 20,000 to 25,000 clones, nearly 75% seen once. The V and J ends lost 7 bases and 4 bases respectively, with 16 bases between them. The CDR3 has 14 amino acids. The germline V gene has CDR1 LGHDT and CDR2 YNNKEL (reference sequence). Sequenced: peripheral blood. The receptor's source is a human donor in a cohort sampled during active or convalescent COVID-19. The chain employs TRBV3-1 (or the pseudogene TRBV3-2) and TRBJ1-1; possibly TRBD1 for D (6 bases). CDR3 sequence: CASTQGTGSTEAFF. In DNA, the CDR3 is TGTGCCAGCACCCAGGGGACCGGGAGCACTGAAGCTTTCTTT.